The clone carrying this T cell receptor (beta chain) was seen repeatedly, ten times or more. What it recognizes is unknown. This specimen belongs to a study of T-cell memory formation after mild COVID-19. Using its own MiXCR run on the 5' RACE reads, TCRdb lists one record per CDR3 protein. The sample has nearly 350,000 distinct CDR3 sequences; roughly 13% are singletons. Findings of the study overall: Contracting clones from day 15 to 85 showed balanced CD4/CD8; later expanders favored CD4+. The CD4+ clones that contracted clustered mainly within CM and EM, and the CD8+ clones concentrated in EMRA.

V shed 0 bases and J shed 5 bases, with 12 bases lying between them. Germline CDR1 and CDR2: SGHRS and YFSETQ. The CDR3 has 14 amino acids. This rearrangement joins TRBV5-1 to TRBJ2-7; no firm D call. The sequence came from a man aged 18-30 years who had mild COVID-19 (a few samples of this study predate the infection). Cell type and time point are not known. The sample consisted of PBMCs or a T cell subset sorted from them (not recorded which). The CDR3 DNA follows: TGCGCCAGCAGCTTGGAGGCTCCTTCAAACGAGCAGTACTTC. Translating gives CASSLEAPSNEQYF. The entire variable domain, with the rest obtained from reference TRBV5-1 and TRBJ2-7, is as follows: KAGVTQTPRYLIKTRGQQVTLSCSPISGHRSVSWYQQTPGQGLQFLFEYFSETQRNKGNFPGRFSGRQFSNSRSEMNVSTLELGDSALYLCASSLEAPSNEQYFGPGTRLTVT.